This T cell receptor (beta chain) was sequenced for a study of human T cells and chemical hapten exposure. Study outcomes and limitations: Compared to controls, expanded TCRs made significantly more large clusters of similar CDR3s.

TCRdb reprocessed the RACE reads via MiXCR and lists one record per CDR3 protein. The data hold fewer than 350,000 distinct CDR3 sequences, with around 7.7% observed a single time. The CDR3 contains 13 residues. The germline V and J ends were trimmed by 3 bases and 1 base, with 10 bases remaining between them. From germline, CDR1 is DFQATT and CDR2 SNEGSKA (reference sequence). Sample time point: pre-sensitization, week 0. Treatment of the sample: therapeutic diphenylcyclopropenone sensitization with weekly scalp DPC. Prior to application of each patch test, blood was drawn. Donors, patients with alopecia ranging from 18 to 70 years old and judged suitable for DPC, provided samples. Notes on this clonotype: Antigen: not known.

The clonotype comes from a man aged 18 to 30 with alopecia areata. Some clones in this sample may be carry-over from other donors' samples. This rearrangement joins TRBV20-1 to TRBJ2-7; either TRBD1 or TRBD2 may supply D (6 bases each). The sample in question was whole blood, obtained in connection with sensitization to the hapten diphenylcyclopropenone (DPC). CDR3 in amino acids: CSARWRGSYEQYF. CDR3 coding DNA: TGCAGTGCTAGGTGGAGGGGGTCCTACGAGCAGTACTTC.